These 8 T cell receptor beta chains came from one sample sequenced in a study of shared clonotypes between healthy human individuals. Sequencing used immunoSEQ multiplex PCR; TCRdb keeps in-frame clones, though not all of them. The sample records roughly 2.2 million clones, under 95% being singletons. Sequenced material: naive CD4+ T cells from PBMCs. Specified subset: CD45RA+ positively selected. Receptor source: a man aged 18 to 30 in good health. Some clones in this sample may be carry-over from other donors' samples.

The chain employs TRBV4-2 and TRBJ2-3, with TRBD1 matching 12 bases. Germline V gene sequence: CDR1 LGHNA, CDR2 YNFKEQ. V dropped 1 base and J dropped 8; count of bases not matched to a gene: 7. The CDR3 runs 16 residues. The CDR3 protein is CASSQGGTGGRGTQYF. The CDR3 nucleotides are TGTGCCAGCAGCCAAGGGGGGACAGGGGGCCGGGGTACGCAGTATTTT.

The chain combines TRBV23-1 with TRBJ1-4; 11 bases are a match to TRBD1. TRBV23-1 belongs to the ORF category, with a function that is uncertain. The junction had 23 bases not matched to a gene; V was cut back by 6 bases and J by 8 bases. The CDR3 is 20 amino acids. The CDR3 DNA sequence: TGCGCCAGCAGCCAAAAGGCAGTACGGACAGGGGGCGTCTTGGGAGAAAAACTGTTTTTT. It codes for CASSQKAVRTGGVLGEKLFF.

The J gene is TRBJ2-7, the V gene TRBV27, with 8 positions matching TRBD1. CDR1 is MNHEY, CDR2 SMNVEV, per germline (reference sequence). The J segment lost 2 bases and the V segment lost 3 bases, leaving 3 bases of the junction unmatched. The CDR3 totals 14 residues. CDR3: CASSLRGQAYEQYF. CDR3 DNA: TGTGCCAGCAGTTTGAGGGGACAGGCCTACGAGCAGTACTTC.

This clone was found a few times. The CDR3 is CASRGLINTEAFF. Written as DNA, the CDR3 is TGTGCCAGCAGAGGACTGATTAACACTGAAGCTTTCTTT. The rearrangement uses TRBV6-6 and TRBJ1-1; D unclear. Trimming took 6 bases from V and 2 from J, leaving 10 bases between them. The CDR3 sequence is 13 residues long. The V gene's germline CDR1 is MNHNY and CDR2 SVGAGI (reference sequence).

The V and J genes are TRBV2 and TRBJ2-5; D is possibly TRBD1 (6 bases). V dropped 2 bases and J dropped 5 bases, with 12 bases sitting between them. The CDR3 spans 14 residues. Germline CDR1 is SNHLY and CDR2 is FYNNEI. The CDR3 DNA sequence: TGTGCCAGCAGTGAACTGGTTAGGGGGGAGACCCAGTACTTC. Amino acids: CASSELVRGETQYF.

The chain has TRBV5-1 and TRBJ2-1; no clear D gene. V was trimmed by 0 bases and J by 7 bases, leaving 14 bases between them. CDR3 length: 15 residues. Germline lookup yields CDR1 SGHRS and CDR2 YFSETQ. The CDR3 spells CASSLESGPWNEQFF. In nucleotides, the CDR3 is TGCGCCAGCAGCTTGGAATCCGGTCCTTGGAATGAGCAGTTCTTC.

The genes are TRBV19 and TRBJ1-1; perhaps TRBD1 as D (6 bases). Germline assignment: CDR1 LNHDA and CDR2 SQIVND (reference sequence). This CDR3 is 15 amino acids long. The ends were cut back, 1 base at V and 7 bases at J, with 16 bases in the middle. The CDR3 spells CASSIVPGTYGEAFF. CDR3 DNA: TGTGCCAGTAGTATAGTCCCCGGGACATATGGTGAAGCTTTCTTT.

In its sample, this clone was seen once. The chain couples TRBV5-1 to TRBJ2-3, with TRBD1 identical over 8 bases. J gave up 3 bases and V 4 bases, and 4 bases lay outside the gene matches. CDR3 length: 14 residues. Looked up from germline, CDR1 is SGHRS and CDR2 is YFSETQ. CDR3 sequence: CASSPWTGTDTQYF. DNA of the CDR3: TGCGCCAGCAGCCCCTGGACAGGGACAGATACGCAGTATTTT.